Included here is one TCR beta chain sequence, with context. Time point indicated: peripheral blood 6 weeks after treatment start. Produced via immunoSEQ multiplex PCR; TCRdb's table is partial and in-frame only. This sample has around 110,000 clones; around 93% occur once, and the top ten carry more than 3%. The record originates from a study of PD-L1 blockade in urothelial cancer. The CDR3 covers 16 residues. In germline, CDR1 is MNHNS, CDR2 SASEGT. Losses at the gene ends were 0 bases for V and 2 bases for J; bases not matched to a gene: 6. The chain combines TRBV6-1 with TRBJ2-5; 7 positions agree with TRBD2. The material sequenced was PBMCs, taken around atezolizumab (anti-PD-L1) treatment. This sequence originates from a man aged 55-75 years with urothelial cancer. This CDR3 is CASSEAVGGVQETQYF. CDR3 nucleotides: TGTGCCAGCAGTGAAGCGGTTGGGGGGGTTCAAGAGACCCAGTACTTC.